This T cell receptor beta chain appears in the sequencing data of a study of T cells in Graves' hyperthyroidism and ophthalmopathy. General study points: Most expanded thyroid clonotypes above 0.001 recurred in blood.

V was clipped by 1 base and J by 9 bases; unmatched bases: 8. The CDR3 consists of 15 residues. Germline lookup yields CDR1 SGHAT and CDR2 FQNNGV. Authors of the study amplified TCR beta CDR3 regions from RNA transcripts. Researchers ran a first-round RT-PCR on the TCR CDR3 using the HTBI primer set. MiXCR, run by TCRdb on the multiplex PCR reads, gives a single entry per CDR3 protein. The sample yields around 300,000 distinct CDR3 sequences, approximately 13% seen once. This clonotype was seen ten or more times. Its antigen remains unidentified. The chain employs TRBV11-2 and TRBJ2-1, with TRBD2 matching over 8 bases. The sequenced material came from blood. The receptor was isolated from a woman aged 25 to 39 with Graves' hyperthyroidism. The CDR3 nucleotides read TGTGCCAGCAGCTTAGTCACAGCGGGAGAGTCTGAGCAGTTCTTC. Residues: CASSLVTAGESEQFF.